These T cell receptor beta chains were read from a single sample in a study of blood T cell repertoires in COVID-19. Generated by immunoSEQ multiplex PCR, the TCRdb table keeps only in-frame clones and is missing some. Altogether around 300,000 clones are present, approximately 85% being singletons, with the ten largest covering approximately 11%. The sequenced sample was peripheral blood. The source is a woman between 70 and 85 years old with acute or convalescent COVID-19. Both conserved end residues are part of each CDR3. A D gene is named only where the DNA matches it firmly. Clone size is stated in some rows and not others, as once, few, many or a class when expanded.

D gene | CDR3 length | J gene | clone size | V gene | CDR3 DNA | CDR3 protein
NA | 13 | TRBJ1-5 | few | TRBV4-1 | TGCGCCAGCAGCCTAGGAGTCGGTCAGCCCCAGCATTTT | CASSLGVGQPQHF
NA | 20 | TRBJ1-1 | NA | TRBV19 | TGTGCCAGTAGACCAACGGCCCTTGGTAGGGACACCGCGGGGAACACTGAAGCTTTCTTT | CASRPTALGRDTAGNTEAFF
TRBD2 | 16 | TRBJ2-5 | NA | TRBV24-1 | TGTGCCACCAGTGATTTGCGGTTCGGGGGGAGAGAGACCCAGTACTTC | CATSDLRFGGRETQYF
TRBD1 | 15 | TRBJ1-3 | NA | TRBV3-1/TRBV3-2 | TGTGCCAGCAGCCAGGCCGGGACAGGGGGAAACACCATATATTTT | CASSQAGTGGNTIYF
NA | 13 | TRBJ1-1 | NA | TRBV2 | TGTGCCAGCAGTGTAGGGGTGAACACTGAAGCTTTCTTT | CASSVGVNTEAFF
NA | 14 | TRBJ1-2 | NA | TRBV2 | TGTGCCAGCAGTGACAGGCAGCTTCCACCCCACTACACCTTC | CASSDRQLPPHYTF
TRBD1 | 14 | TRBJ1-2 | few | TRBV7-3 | TGTGCCAGCAGCTTGACAAGGGACAGTCGGGGCTACACCTTC | CASSLTRDSRGYTF
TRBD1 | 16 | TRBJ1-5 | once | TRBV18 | TGTGCCAGCTCCGCAGGCAGGACAGGTGCAGGTCAGCCCCAGCATTTT | CASSAGRTGAGQPQHF
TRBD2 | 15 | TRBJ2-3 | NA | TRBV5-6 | TGTGCCAGCAGCCTACCTTTGGGAGGGGCAGATACGCAGTATTTT | CASSLPLGGADTQYF
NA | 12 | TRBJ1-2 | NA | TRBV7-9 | TGTGCCAGCACGGGCAGCGGATATGGCTACACCTTC | CASTGSGYGYTF
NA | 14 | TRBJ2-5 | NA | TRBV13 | TGTGCCAGCAGCTCCCCGGTAGCCCAAGAGACCCAGTACTTC | CASSSPVAQETQYF
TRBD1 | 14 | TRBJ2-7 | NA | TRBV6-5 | TGTGCCAGCAGGTCAGGGGGCTACTACGCAGAGCAGTACTTC | CASRSGGYYAEQYF
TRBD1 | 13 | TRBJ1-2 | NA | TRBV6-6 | TGTGCCAGCAGTCCGACAGGGGGCGCGGGCTACACCTTC | CASSPTGGAGYTF
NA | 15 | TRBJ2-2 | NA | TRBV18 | TGTGCCAGCTCGGCAAGAGGAACGGCAATCGGGGAGCTGTTTTTT | CASSARGTAIGELFF
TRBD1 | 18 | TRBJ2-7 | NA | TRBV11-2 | TGTGCCAGCAGCTTAGGAACATCCCGGACAGGTGCCCACTACGAGCAGTACTTC | CASSLGTSRTGAHYEQYF
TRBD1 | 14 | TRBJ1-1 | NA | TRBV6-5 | TGTGCCAGCGGGAGACAGGGCCGCGGGACTGAAGCTTTCTTT | CASGRQGRGTEAFF
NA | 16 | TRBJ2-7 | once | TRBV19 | TGTGCCAGTAGTGGACTAAGAGGGGCCAGAGGCTACGAGCAGTACTTC | CASSGLRGARGYEQYF
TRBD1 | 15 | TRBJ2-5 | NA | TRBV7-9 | TGTGCCAGCAGCCTAAGGGGGCAAGGGGAAGAGACCCAGTACTTC | CASSLRGQGEETQYF
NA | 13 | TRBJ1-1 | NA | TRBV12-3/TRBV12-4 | TGTGCCAGCAGCCTGAGTGGGGCGACAGAAGCTTTCTTT | CASSLSGATEAFF
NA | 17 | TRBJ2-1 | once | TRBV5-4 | TGTGCCAGCAGCCGACTGATTATCGGACAGCGAAGGGATGAGCAGTTCTTC | CASSRLIIGQRRDEQFF
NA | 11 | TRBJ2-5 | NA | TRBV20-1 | TGCAGTGCCGGAGGGCCAGAGACCCAGTACTTC | CSAGGPETQYF
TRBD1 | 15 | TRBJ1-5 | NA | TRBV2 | TGTGCCAGCGGTAAGGGACAGGGGAATAATCAGCCCCAGCATTTT | CASGKGQGNNQPQHF
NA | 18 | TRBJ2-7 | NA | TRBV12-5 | TGTGCTAGTGGTTCCACTCCGACATCCTTTAACCTTCCTGGAGAGCAGTACTTC | CASGSTPTSFNLPGEQYF
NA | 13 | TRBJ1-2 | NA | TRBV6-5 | TGTGCCAGCAGTCACAGGGCTAACTATGGCTACACCTTC | CASSHRANYGYTF
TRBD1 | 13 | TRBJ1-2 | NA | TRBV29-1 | TGCAGCGTTGAAAGGAATCAGGGGGTAGGCTACACCTTC | CSVERNQGVGYTF
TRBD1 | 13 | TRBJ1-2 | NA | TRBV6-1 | TGTGCCAGCAGTCAGGGGGTGGTCGATGGCTACACCTTC | CASSQGVVDGYTF
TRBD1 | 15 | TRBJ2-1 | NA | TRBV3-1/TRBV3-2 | TGTGCCAGCAGTAGGACAGGGGTCGCCTACAATGAGCAGTTCTTC | CASSRTGVAYNEQFF